The table lists the clone carrying this T cell receptor beta chain with many counts. Its antigen is undetermined. Sorted libraries drew on some 910,000 CD4+ or CD8+ T cells. MiXCR was run by TCRdb on the 5' RACE reads, yielding one entry per CDR3 protein. The sample lists some 35,000 distinct CDR3 sequences, 9.5% to 13% occurring once. The data stem from a study of neurological immune-mediated disorders. Study conclusions and caveats: None of the CDR3 amino acid sequences found in expanded clones was shared across subjects. This suggests that the TCR-beta repertoires were private in all groups. Expansion of TCR clones was greatest in HTLV-1-associated myelopathy and smallest in multiple sclerosis, where it fell below that of healthy controls.

The CDR3 is 19 residues long. Germline values: CDR1 SNHLY, CDR2 FYNNEI. V was clipped by 6 bases and J by 0 bases; unmatched bases: 14. The TCR originated in a woman in her thirties with HTLV-1-associated myelopathy (HAM/TSP). Material: CD4+ T cells from blood. The genes are TRBV2 and TRBJ2-4; 10 positions agree with TRBD2. CDR3 nucleotide sequence: TGTGCCAGCAGCCACACTTTAGAGCGGGGGGGATTAGCCAAAAACATTCAGTACTTC. Encoded protein: CASSHTLERGGLAKNIQYF.